A selection of T cell receptor beta chains follows, all from one sample in a study of blood T cell repertoires in COVID-19. Profiling relied on immunoSEQ multiplex PCR, and the TCRdb table lists in-frame clones only, not all of them. Of about 170,000 clones in the sample, 70% to 85% were seen once. Sequencing was done on a sample of PBMCs or T cells enriched from blood (not recorded which). These receptor sequences come from a man over 45 who had recovered from COVID-19. Each CDR3 is given with its conserved first and last residue. The D gene is left open where the match is weak. Not every row has a clone size; where given, it reads once, few, many or a size class.

clone_size j_call d_call v_call cdr3_aa cdr3_nt
. TRBJ1-1 TRBD1 TRBV6-5 CASTRTGDYTEAFF TGTGCCAGCACGCGGACAGGGGACTACACTGAAGCTTTCTTT
. TRBJ2-7 TRBD1 TRBV5-1 CASSPTGTGDEQYF TGCGCCAGCAGCCCTACCGGGACAGGGGACGAGCAGTACTTC
. TRBJ1-4 TRBD1 TRBV29-1 CSVAQGAGEKLFF TGCAGCGTCGCACAGGGGGCAGGGGAAAAACTGTTTTTT
once TRBJ2-1 TRBD2 TRBV24-1 CATSDSVGGYNEQFF TGTGCCACCAGTGACTCCGTCGGGGGGTACAATGAGCAGTTCTTC
once TRBJ1-4 TRBD1 TRBV24-1 CATSDPTGGAEKLFF TGTGCCACCAGTGATCCGACAGGGGGCGCGGAAAAACTGTTTTTT
. TRBJ2-2 TRBD2 TRBV5-1 CASSLSGGASAGELFF TGCGCCAGCAGCTTGAGCGGGGGGGCCTCGGCCGGGGAGCTGTTTTTT
. TRBJ1-2 TRBD1 TRBV5-1 CASSLGDRAVYGYGYTF TGCGCCAGCAGCTTGGGGGACAGGGCTGTTTACGGCTATGGCTACACCTTC
. TRBJ2-5 TRBD2 TRBV28 CASLLAGGRETQYF TGTGCCAGCCTACTAGCGGGGGGGCGAGAGACCCAGTACTTC
. TRBJ2-2 TRBD2 TRBV9 CASNRGGKGELFF TGTGCCAGCAACCGCGGGGGGAAGGGGGAGCTGTTTTTT
. TRBJ1-2 TRBD1 TRBV6-5 CASSQPGQGHYGYTF TGTGCCAGCTCCCAACCGGGACAGGGGCACTATGGCTACACCTTC
. TRBJ1-2 . TRBV21-1 CASRPRFWESYGYTF TGTGCCAGCAGACCCAGATTTTGGGAGAGCTATGGCTACACCTTC
. TRBJ1-1 TRBD1 TRBV19 CASSIGQGVMGAFF TGTGCCAGTAGTATTGGACAGGGGGTGATGGGAGCTTTCTTT
. TRBJ1-3 . TRBV4-3 CASSQETPTGPSGNTIYF TGCGCCAGCAGCCAAGAAACCCCAACAGGCCCCTCTGGAAACACCATATATTTT
. TRBJ1-5 . TRBV7-2 CASSQPGGSQPQHF TGTGCCAGCAGCCAGCCGGGAGGGAGCCAGCCCCAGCATTTT
. TRBJ1-2 . TRBV6-5 CASSLQPQEGGYTF TGTGCCAGCAGCCTGCAGCCGCAGGAGGGGGGCTACACCTTC
. TRBJ2-7 TRBD1 TRBV4-2 CASSQGRDRITYEQYF TGTGCCAGCAGCCAAGGAAGGGACAGGATCACCTACGAGCAGTACTTC
. TRBJ1-1 . TRBV6-6 CASSYWDTTLEAFF TGTGCCAGCAGTTACTGGGACACAACCTTAGAAGCTTTCTTT
. TRBJ2-3 TRBD2 TRBV20-1 CSASPSGGQGPVTDTQYF TGCAGTGCTAGTCCTAGCGGGGGGCAGGGGCCGGTCACAGATACGCAGTATTTT
. TRBJ2-1 TRBD2 TRBV18 CASSPSPSGSSYNEQFF TGTGCCAGCTCACCGTCGCCTAGCGGCAGCTCCTACAATGAGCAGTTCTTC
. TRBJ1-5 TRBD1 TRBV2 CASSGTGFTQPQHF TGTGCCAGCAGCGGGACAGGGTTTACTCAGCCCCAGCATTTT
. TRBJ1-2 TRBD1 TRBV4-2 CASSPGDSGYGYTF TGTGCCAGCAGCCCCGGGGACAGCGGTTATGGCTACACCTTC
. TRBJ1-5 TRBD1 TRBV6-5 CASRPDRGNQPQHF TGTGCCAGCAGACCCGACAGGGGGAATCAGCCCCAGCATTTT
. TRBJ2-3 TRBD2 TRBV28 CASSRGGATDTQYF TGTGCCAGCAGCCGCGGGGGGGCAACAGATACGCAGTATTTT
. TRBJ2-4 TRBD2 TRBV7-2 CASSLVGPSGGAGDIQYF TGTGCCAGCAGCTTAGTAGGCCCTAGCGGGGGGGCCGGAGACATTCAGTACTTC
. TRBJ1-1 . TRBV5-6 CASSLGSPPAFF TGTGCCAGCAGCTTGGGAAGCCCTCCAGCTTTCTTT
. TRBJ1-5 TRBD1 TRBV28 CASRSMGQGVRPQHF TGTGCCAGCAGGTCAATGGGGCAGGGGGTAAGGCCCCAGCATTTT
. TRBJ1-1 TRBD1 TRBV11-1 CASSSNRGFGAFF TGTGCCAGCAGCTCAAACAGGGGATTCGGGGCTTTCTTT
few TRBJ2-3 TRBD2 TRBV4-1 CASSQGAPRGLALADTQYF TGCGCCAGCAGCCAAGGGGCGCCGAGGGGACTAGCGTTAGCAGATACGCAGTATTTT
. TRBJ2-3 . TRBV6-5 CASSPRGGVTDTQYF TGTGCCAGCAGTCCCCGAGGGGGGGTTACAGATACGCAGTATTTT
. TRBJ1-6 TRBD1 TRBV10-3 CAISAGTEANSPLHF TGTGCCATCAGTGCTGGGACAGAAGCGAATTCACCCCTCCACTTT
. TRBJ1-3 . TRBV9 CASSPGSSTIYF TGTGCCAGCAGCCCAGGATCCAGCACCATATATTTT
many TRBJ1-1 . TRBV3-1/TRBV3-2 CASSRTSNTEAFF TGTGCCAGCAGCCGCACATCGAACACTGAAGCTTTCTTT
. TRBJ1-6 . TRBV13 CASSLRDGGNNSPLHF TGTGCCAGCAGCTTACGGGACGGAGGGAATAATTCACCCCTCCACTTT
. TRBJ1-3 . TRBV11-3 CASSLQEGVGNTIYF TGTGCCAGCAGCTTACAGGAAGGGGTTGGAAACACCATATATTTT
. TRBJ2-3 . TRBV10-1 CASSESPSGTQYF TGCGCCAGCAGTGAGTCTCCGTCCGGTACGCAGTATTTT
. TRBJ2-1 TRBD2 TRBV6-6 CASSRGGAAYNEQFF TGTGCCAGCAGCCGGGGAGGGGCGGCCTACAATGAGCAGTTCTTC
. TRBJ2-1 . TRBV11-2 CASSLNLAESSYNEQFF TGTGCCAGCAGCTTAAACCTGGCGGAAAGCTCCTACAATGAGCAGTTCTTC
. TRBJ2-2 . TRBV29-1 CSVEDALKRTGELFF TGCAGCGTTGAAGACGCTCTGAAGCGGACCGGGGAGCTGTTTTTT
. TRBJ1-5 . TRBV7-3 CASSLGTRQPQHF TGTGCCAGCAGCTTAGGTACTCGCCAGCCCCAGCATTTT
few TRBJ1-2 . TRBV29-1 CSVRGSHGYTF TGCAGCGTTCGGGGGTCACATGGCTACACCTTC
. TRBJ1-6 . TRBV27 CASSRTAGSYNSPLHF TGTGCCAGCAGCCGGACAGCTGGCTCCTATAATTCACCCCTCCACTTT
. TRBJ2-1 TRBD2 TRBV11-2 CASSLGSGGYNEQFF TGTGCCAGCAGCTTGGGTAGCGGGGGATACAATGAGCAGTTCTTC
. TRBJ1-3 TRBD1 TRBV14 CASSQGGTGAVLCSGNTIYF TGTGCCAGCAGCCAAGGGGGAACAGGGGCTGTACTTTGCTCTGGAAACACCATATATTTT
. TRBJ2-7 TRBD1 TRBV19 CASSDRDYEQYF TGTGCCAGTAGTGACAGGGATTACGAGCAGTACTTC
. TRBJ1-4 . TRBV12-5 CASGLAGDEKLFF TGTGCTAGTGGTTTGGCAGGGGATGAAAAACTGTTTTTT
. TRBJ2-7 TRBD1 TRBV6-5 CASKGTAYEQYF TGTGCCAGCAAGGGGACAGCATACGAGCAGTACTTC
. TRBJ2-3 TRBD2 TRBV9 CASSGASGSTDTQYF TGTGCCAGCAGCGGGGCTAGCGGAAGCACAGATACGCAGTATTTT
. TRBJ1-2 . TRBV10-3 CAIAGGEGGGYTF TGTGCCATTGCCGGAGGCGAGGGAGGTGGCTACACCTTC
few TRBJ2-7 . TRBV16 CASSPGGGYEQYF TGTGCCAGCAGCCCCGGCGGAGGATACGAGCAGTACTTC
. TRBJ2-6 . TRBV2 CASNPSLGAIRSGANVLTF TGTGCCAGCAACCCGAGCCTTGGGGCTATCCGTTCGGGGGCCAACGTCCTGACTTTC
. TRBJ1-2 TRBD1 TRBV10-3 CAISEPDRGVYGYTF TGTGCCATCAGTGAACCGGACAGGGGGGTTTATGGCTACACCTTC
. TRBJ2-7 TRBD2 TRBV5-1 CASSLDLAGIYEQYF TGCGCCAGCAGCTTGGATCTAGCGGGGATCTACGAGCAGTACTTC
. TRBJ1-1 . TRBV29-1 CSVEGSRTLGSEAFF TGCAGCGTTGAAGGTTCCAGGACTCTGGGATCTGAAGCTTTCTTT